A single sample gave rise to the 13 T cell receptor beta chains below, sequenced in a study of blood T cell repertoires in COVID-19 (TCRdb year 2020). Receptors were amplified or captured by the immunoSEQ multiplex PCR assay. TCRdb carries this immuneACCESS record with in-frame sequences only. Its versions omit some clonotypes, under half of them owing to an unresolved V gene in the studies checked, with the rest unexplained. Within this sample are 340,000 or so clones, with 80% to 90% of them counted one time only. The ten biggest clones cover 1% of the sample. Sequencing was done on a sample of peripheral blood. The origin of the receptors is a man aged 50 to 59 with active or convalescent COVID-19.

The genes are TRBV29-1 and TRBJ1-1; the D gene is possibly TRBD1 (5 bases). CDR1 and CDR2 (germline): SQVTM, ANQGSEA. The germline V and J ends were trimmed by 2 bases and 2 bases, with 9 bases remaining between them. This CDR3 spans 13 amino acids. The CDR3 spells CSVESGGNTEAFF. DNA of the CDR3: TGCAGCGTTGAATCGGGGGGAAACACTGAAGCTTTCTTT.

V gene TRBV6-6 combines with J gene TRBJ1-2; 10 nucleotides agree with TRBD1. CDR1 is MNHNY, CDR2 SVGAGI, per germline (reference sequence). This CDR3 contains 18 residues. V was pared by 5 bases and J by 2 bases, with 14 bases of the junction left unmatched. CDR3 coding DNA: TGTGCCAGCAGTCGTTCCCGGGACAGGGGAGGGGAAAACTATGGCTACACCTTC. Translating it yields CASSRSRDRGGENYGYTF.

The V gene is TRBV9, the J gene TRBJ2-7, with TRBD1 matching 9 bases. Germline-derived CDR1 and CDR2 are SGDLS and YYNGEE. CDR3 length equals 15 residues. The J segment lost 4 bases and the V segment lost 4 bases, leaving 9 bases of the junction unmatched. The CDR3 nucleotides are TGTGCCAGCAGCACCACGGGGACAGGGACTTACGAGCAGTACTTC. It yields the protein CASSTTGTGTYEQYF. The variable domain in full, with the rest retrieved from reference TRBV9 and TRBJ2-7, is DSGVTQTPKHLITATGQRVTLRCSPRSGDLSVYWYQQSLDQGLQFLIQYYNGEERAKGNILERFSAQQFPDLHSELNLSSLELGDSALYFCASSTTGTGTYEQYFGPGTRLTVT.

This clone was seen a handful of times. This rearrangement joins TRBV27 to TRBJ2-7; D might be TRBD2 (5 bases). V was pared by 2 bases and J by 2 bases, with 16 bases between. Germline CDR1 MNHEY, CDR2 SMNVEV (reference sequence). The CDR3 runs 16 residues. The CDR3 region is CASSLVLAGGPYEQYF. Here the CDR3 DNA reads TGTGCCAGCAGTTTAGTACTCGCGGGTGGACCCTACGAGCAGTACTTC.

The V gene is TRBV11-1, the J gene TRBJ2-1; D is possibly TRBD2 (7 bases). V gave up 5 bases and J gave up 9 bases, with 14 bases separating them. Germline V lookup: CDR1 SGHAT, CDR2 FQDESV (reference sequence). The CDR3 extends over 13 amino acids. The CDR3 loop reads CASSPRGAGEQFF. In nucleotides, the CDR3 is TGTGCCAGCAGCCCACGGGGGGCGGGTGAGCAGTTCTTC.

The rearrangement joins TRBV2 to TRBJ1-2, with D tentatively TRBD1 (5 bases). CDR1 is SNHLY and CDR2 is FYNNEI in the germline V gene. V was shortened by 3 bases and J by 2 bases, with 10 bases between the two germline ends. CDR3 length: 14 residues. The CDR3 DNA is TGTGCCAGCAGTGATGAGCCAGGGAACTATGGCTACACCTTC. Its protein product is CASSDEPGNYGYTF. The complete variable domain, with remaining parts taken from reference TRBV2 and TRBJ1-2, reads EPEVTQTPSHQVTQMGQEVILRCVPISNHLYFYWYRQILGQKVEFLVSFYNNEISEKSEIFDDQFSVERPDGSNFTLKIRSTKLEDSAMYFCASSDEPGNYGYTFGSGTRLTVV.

This clone was picked up a small number of times. This chain links TRBV2 with TRBJ2-7, with TRBD1 identical over 11 bases. Germline CDR1 and CDR2: SNHLY and FYNNEI. The J segment lost 3 bases and the V segment lost 8 bases, leaving 0 bases of the junction unmatched. The CDR3 spans 12 residues. As DNA, the CDR3 is TGTGCCAGCGGGACAGGGGGCTACGAGCAGTACTTC. It codes for CASGTGGYEQYF.

With respect to this clone: Additional DNA sequences in this sample encode the identical CDR3. V usage is TRBV12-3 or TRBV12-4 and J usage is TRBJ1-2; TRBD1 is a possible D gene (5 bases). Trimming left V 1 base short and J 8 bases short, with 11 bases between. The CDR3 has 13 residues. The CDR3 reads CASSLGQGYGYTF. The CDR3 region has the DNA TGTGCCAGCAGTTTAGGTCAGGGTTACGGCTACACCTTC.

The CDR3 DNA follows: TGTGCCAGCAGCGTAAATGGACAGACACAAGAGACCCAGTACTTC. Translating gives CASSVNGQTQETQYF. The chain recombines TRBV9 with TRBJ2-5; D is perhaps TRBD1 (6 bases). The length of the CDR3 is 15 residues. The germline V and J ends were trimmed by 1 base and 2 bases, with 12 bases remaining between them. Germline assignment: CDR1 SGDLS and CDR2 YYNGEE.

The V and J genes are TRBV7-2 and TRBJ2-3; 10 bases align to TRBD2. The CDR3 sequence is 19 residues long. V trimming: 5 bases; J trimming: 2 bases; junction bases outside the gene matches: 16. Germline V gene sequence: CDR1 SGHTA, CDR2 FQGNSA. The CDR3 DNA sequence: TGTGCCAGCAGCCCTCGCCCGAGCGGGGGGGCCACTTTCACAGATACGCAGTATTTT. This encodes CASSPRPSGGATFTDTQYF. Supplemented by reference TRBV7-2 and TRBJ2-3, the full variable domain reads GAGVSQSPSNKVTEKGKDVELRCDPISGHTALYWYRQSLGQGLEFLIYFQGNSAPDKSGLPSDRFSAERTGGSVSTLTIQRTQQEDSAVYLCASSPRPSGGATFTDTQYFGPGTRLTVL.

The gene calls are TRBV29-1 and TRBJ2-2; the D gene is possibly TRBD2 (6 bases). The CDR3 is 16 amino acids. V dropped 3 bases and J dropped 3 bases, with 17 bases sitting between them. CDR1 is SQVTM, CDR2 ANQGSEA, per germline. The CDR3 protein is CSVDSSGGEDTGELFF. For the CDR3, the DNA is TGCAGCGTTGATTCCTCTGGCGGGGAGGACACCGGGGAGCTGTTTTTT.

The V gene is TRBV11-2, the J gene TRBJ2-3, with TRBD1 matching over 7 bases. CDR3 length equals 15 residues. V lost 2 bases and J lost 4; bases outside the gene matches: 6. In germline, CDR1 is SGHAT, CDR2 FQNNGV. The CDR3 nucleotides are TGTGCCAGCAGCTTAAATCCTACAGGGGCAGATACGCAGTATTTT. This encodes CASSLNPTGADTQYF.

The genes are TRBV6-5 and TRBJ1-1, with unresolved D. Trimming shortened V by 0 bases and J by 9 bases, and 17 bases separated the two germline ends. Germline-derived CDR1 and CDR2 are MNHEY and SVGAGI. CDR3 length: 15 residues. Written as DNA, the CDR3 is TGTGCCAGCAGTTACTCGTCGGCGGGTAGGGATAAAGCTTTCTTT. The encoded protein is CASSYSSAGRDKAFF.